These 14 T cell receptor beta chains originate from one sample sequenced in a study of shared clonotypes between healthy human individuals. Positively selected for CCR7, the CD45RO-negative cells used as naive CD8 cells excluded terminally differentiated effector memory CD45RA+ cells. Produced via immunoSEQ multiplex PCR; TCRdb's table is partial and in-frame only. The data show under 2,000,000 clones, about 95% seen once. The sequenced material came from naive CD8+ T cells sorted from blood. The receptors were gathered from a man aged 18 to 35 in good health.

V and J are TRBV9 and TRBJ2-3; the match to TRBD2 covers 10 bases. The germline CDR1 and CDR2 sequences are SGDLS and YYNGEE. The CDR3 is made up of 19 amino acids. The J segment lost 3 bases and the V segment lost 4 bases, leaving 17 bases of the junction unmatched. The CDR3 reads CASSPTPLLAGGGTDTQYF. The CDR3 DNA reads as TGTGCCAGCAGCCCGACCCCCTTATTAGCGGGAGGAGGTACAGATACGCAGTATTTT.

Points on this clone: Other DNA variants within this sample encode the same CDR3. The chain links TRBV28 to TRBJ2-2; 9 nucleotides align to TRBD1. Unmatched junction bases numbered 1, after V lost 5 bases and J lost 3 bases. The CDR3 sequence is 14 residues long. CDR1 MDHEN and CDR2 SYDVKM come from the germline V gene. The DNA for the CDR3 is TGTGCCAGCAGTCGGACAGGGGACACCGGGGAGCTGTTTTTT. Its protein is CASSRTGDTGELFF.

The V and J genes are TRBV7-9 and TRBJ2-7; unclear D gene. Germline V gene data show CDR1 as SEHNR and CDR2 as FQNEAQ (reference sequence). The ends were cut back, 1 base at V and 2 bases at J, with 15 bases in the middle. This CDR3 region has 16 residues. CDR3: CASSLDSDSRPYEQYF. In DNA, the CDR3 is TGTGCCAGCAGCTTAGACAGCGACTCTCGACCCTACGAGCAGTACTTC.

As DNA, the CDR3 is TGTGCCAGCAGCTCGGACAGGCTCTCCTACGAGCAGTACTTC. It is translated as CASSSDRLSYEQYF. The J gene is TRBJ2-7, the V gene TRBV7-8, with 7 bases matching TRBD1. The CDR3 has 14 amino acids. V lost 4 bases, J lost 0 bases, and 3 bases stayed unmatched. Looked up from germline, CDR1 is SGHVS and CDR2 is FQNEAQ.

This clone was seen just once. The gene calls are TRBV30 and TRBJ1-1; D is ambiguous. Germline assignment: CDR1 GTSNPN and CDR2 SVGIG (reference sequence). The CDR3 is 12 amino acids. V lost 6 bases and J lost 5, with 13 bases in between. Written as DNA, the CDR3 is TGTGCCTGTTCCCCGGGTGGAACTGAAGCTTTCTTT. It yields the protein CACSPGGTEAFF.

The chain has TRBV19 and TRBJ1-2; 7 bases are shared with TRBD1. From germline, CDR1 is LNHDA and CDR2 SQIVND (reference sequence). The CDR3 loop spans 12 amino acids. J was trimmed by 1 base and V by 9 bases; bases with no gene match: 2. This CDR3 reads CARNRGNYGYTF. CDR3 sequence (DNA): TGTGCCAGAAACAGGGGTAACTATGGCTACACCTTC.

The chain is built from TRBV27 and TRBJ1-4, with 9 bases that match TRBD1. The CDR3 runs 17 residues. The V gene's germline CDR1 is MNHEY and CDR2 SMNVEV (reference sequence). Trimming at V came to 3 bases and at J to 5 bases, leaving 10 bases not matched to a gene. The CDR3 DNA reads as TGTGCCAGCAGTTTGGGACAGGGCCATTTTTACAATGAAAAACTGTTTTTT. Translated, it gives CASSLGQGHFYNEKLFF.

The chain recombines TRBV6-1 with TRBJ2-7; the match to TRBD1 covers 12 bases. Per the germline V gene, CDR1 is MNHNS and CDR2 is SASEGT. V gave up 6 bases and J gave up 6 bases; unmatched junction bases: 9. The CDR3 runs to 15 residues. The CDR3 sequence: CASSDPGTGGVEQYF. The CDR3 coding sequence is TGTGCCAGCAGCGATCCGGGGACAGGGGGCGTCGAGCAGTACTTC.

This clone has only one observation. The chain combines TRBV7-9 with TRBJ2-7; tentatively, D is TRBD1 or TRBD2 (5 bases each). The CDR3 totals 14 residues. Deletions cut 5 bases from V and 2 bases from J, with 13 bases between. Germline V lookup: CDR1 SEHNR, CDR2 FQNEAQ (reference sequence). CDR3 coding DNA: TGTGCCAGCAGCAATTTGGGGGTTACCTACGAGCAGTACTTC. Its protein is CASSNLGVTYEQYF.

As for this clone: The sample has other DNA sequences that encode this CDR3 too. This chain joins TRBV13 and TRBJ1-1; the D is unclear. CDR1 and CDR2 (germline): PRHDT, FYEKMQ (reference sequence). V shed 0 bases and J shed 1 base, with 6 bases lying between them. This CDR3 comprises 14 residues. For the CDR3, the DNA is TGTGCCAGCAGCTTAGGCGACGGGAACACTGAAGCTTTCTTT. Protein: CASSLGDGNTEAFF.

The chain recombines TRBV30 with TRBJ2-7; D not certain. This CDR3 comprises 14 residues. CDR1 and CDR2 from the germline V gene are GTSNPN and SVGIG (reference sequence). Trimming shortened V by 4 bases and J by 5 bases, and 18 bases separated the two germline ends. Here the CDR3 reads CAWTRLGIDDEQYF. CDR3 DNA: TGTGCCTGGACCCGGCTGGGGATCGACGACGAGCAGTACTTC. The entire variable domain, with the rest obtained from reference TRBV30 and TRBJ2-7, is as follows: SQTIHQWPATLVQPVGSPLSLECTVEGTSNPNLYWYRQAAGRGLQLLFYSVGIGQISSEVPQNLSASRPQDRQFILSSKKLLLSDSGFYLCAWTRLGIDDEQYFGPGTRLTVT.

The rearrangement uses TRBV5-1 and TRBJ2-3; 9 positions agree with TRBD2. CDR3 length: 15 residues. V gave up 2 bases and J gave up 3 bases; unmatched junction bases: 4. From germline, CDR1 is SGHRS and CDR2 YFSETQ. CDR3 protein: CASSFRSGSTDTQYF. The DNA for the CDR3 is TGCGCCAGCAGCTTTCGTAGCGGGAGTACAGATACGCAGTATTTT.

CDR3 protein: CASSDWAQGETQYF. CDR3 nucleotides: TGTGCCAGCAGTGACTGGGCACAAGGGGAGACCCAGTACTTC. The chain is built from TRBV2 and TRBJ2-5; D is uncertain. The CDR3 length is 14 residues. CDR1 SNHLY and CDR2 FYNNEI come from the germline V gene. Between the trimmed V and J ends, which lost 3 bases and 5 bases, there was a span of 13 bases.

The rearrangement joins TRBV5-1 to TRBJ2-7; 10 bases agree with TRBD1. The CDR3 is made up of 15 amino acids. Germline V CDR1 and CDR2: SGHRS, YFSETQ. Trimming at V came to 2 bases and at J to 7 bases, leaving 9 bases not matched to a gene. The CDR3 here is CASSLRQGAVREQYF. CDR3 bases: TGCGCCAGCAGCTTAAGACAGGGGGCAGTAAGGGAGCAGTACTTC.